These T cell receptor beta chains were read from a single sample in a study of shared clonotypes between healthy human individuals. Only in-frame clones appear in the TCRdb table, and some are missing; sequencing was by immunoSEQ multiplex PCR. Among some 87,000 clones listed, roughly three quarters were seen once. The sequencing sample was made of memory CD8+ T cells sorted from blood. The receptors were gathered from a man aged 25 to 40 in good health. Both conserved end residues are part of each CDR3. Fields, in order: CDR3 DNA, CDR3 protein, V gene, CDR3 length, J gene, clone size, D gene. A D gene is named only where the DNA matches it firmly. Expanded clones get a size class; other rows say once, few or many, or leave the size out.

CDR3 DNA: TGTGCCAGCAGCTTAGGTACAGGGACCGACGAGCAGTACTTC; CDR3 protein: CASSLGTGTDEQYF; V gene: TRBV7-6; CDR3 length: 14; J gene: TRBJ2-7; clone size: few; D gene: -
CDR3 DNA: TGTGCCAGCAGCTTAGACAGGGGAGAGACCCAGTACTTC; CDR3 protein: CASSLDRGETQYF; V gene: TRBV11-2; CDR3 length: 13; J gene: TRBJ2-5; clone size: many; D gene: -
CDR3 DNA: TGTGCCAGCAGAGACGAGAACGAACCCCAAGAGACCCAGTACTTC; CDR3 protein: CASRDENEPQETQYF; V gene: TRBV9; CDR3 length: 15; J gene: TRBJ2-5; clone size: -; D gene: -
CDR3 DNA: TGTGCCAGCAGGACCGGTTTGGCGGGAAGTTTGGGCAATGAGCAGTTCTTC; CDR3 protein: CASRTGLAGSLGNEQFF; V gene: TRBV2; CDR3 length: 17; J gene: TRBJ2-1; clone size: -; D gene: -
CDR3 DNA: TGTGCCAGCAGCCCCGGGGGGGCACCTGAAACGCAGTATTTT; CDR3 protein: CASSPGGAPETQYF; V gene: TRBV27; CDR3 length: 14; J gene: TRBJ2-3; clone size: -; D gene: TRBD2
CDR3 DNA: TGTGCCAGCAGCCAGGGGAGTGGATTCTCCTACGAGCAGTACTTC; CDR3 protein: CASSQGSGFSYEQYF; V gene: TRBV14; CDR3 length: 15; J gene: TRBJ2-7; clone size: few; D gene: -
CDR3 DNA: TGTGCCAGCGAGACGGATAGCAATCAGCCCCAGCATTTT; CDR3 protein: CASETDSNQPQHF; V gene: TRBV6-5; CDR3 length: 13; J gene: TRBJ1-5; clone size: -; D gene: -
CDR3 DNA: TGTGCCAGCAGCCAAGATGGGGGCCTGGCGGAGCTGTTTTTT; CDR3 protein: CASSQDGGLAELFF; V gene: TRBV4-2; CDR3 length: 14; J gene: TRBJ2-2; clone size: -; D gene: -
CDR3 DNA: TGTGCCAGCAGTGCCCATTACACCGGGGAGCTGTTTTTT; CDR3 protein: CASSAHYTGELFF; V gene: TRBV6-5; CDR3 length: 13; J gene: TRBJ2-2; clone size: -; D gene: -
CDR3 DNA: TGTGCCAGCAGTTACTCGGGGGAGTCTGTCAATGAGCAGTTCTTC; CDR3 protein: CASSYSGESVNEQFF; V gene: TRBV6-5; CDR3 length: 15; J gene: TRBJ2-1; clone size: -; D gene: -
CDR3 DNA: TGCGCCAGCAGGGAAGTTAGCGGGAGCAATGAGCAGTTCTTC; CDR3 protein: CASREVSGSNEQFF; V gene: TRBV5-1; CDR3 length: 14; J gene: TRBJ2-1; clone size: -; D gene: TRBD2
CDR3 DNA: TGCGCCAGCGGCTGGGGACAGCAAGAGACCCAGTACTTC; CDR3 protein: CASGWGQQETQYF; V gene: TRBV10-2; CDR3 length: 13; J gene: TRBJ2-5; clone size: few; D gene: TRBD1
CDR3 DNA: TGTGCCAGGCTTAGAGGGGAATGCAGAGAGACCCAGTACTTC; CDR3 protein: CARLRGECRETQYF; V gene: TRBV19; CDR3 length: 14; J gene: TRBJ2-5; clone size: once; D gene: -
CDR3 DNA: TGTGCCAGCAGCTTCACGCCTCTAGCGGGAGGTCACAATGAGCAGTTCTTC; CDR3 protein: CASSFTPLAGGHNEQFF; V gene: TRBV7-9; CDR3 length: 17; J gene: TRBJ2-1; clone size: few; D gene: TRBD2
CDR3 DNA: TGTGCCAGCTCACCATCTGCGGCCCATGAGCAGTTCTTC; CDR3 protein: CASSPSAAHEQFF; V gene: TRBV18; CDR3 length: 13; J gene: TRBJ2-1; clone size: -; D gene: -
CDR3 DNA: TGTGCCAGCAGCGTAGGATCAGTCTCCAATGAGCAGTTCTTC; CDR3 protein: CASSVGSVSNEQFF; V gene: TRBV9; CDR3 length: 14; J gene: TRBJ2-1; clone size: -; D gene: -